This TCR beta chain is drawn from a study of T cell responses to AZD1222 COVID-19 vaccine. Study findings and constraints: Mapped onto spike, vaccine-associated CD4 TCRs spanned it and were dominant at 160-218 and 743-854. Reportedly, nearly half the spike-specific TCRs target unmutated variant regions. Increased Spike-specific TCR breadth and depth were observed after two AZD1222 doses.

Turning to this clone: The antigen remains unidentified.

Method: immunoSEQ multiplex PCR; TCRdb's copy keeps in-frame clones and lacks some. The sample consists of 200,000 or so clones, almost 95% of them appearing once. The material sequenced was peripheral blood, taken on day 0 of AZD1222 vaccination. The receptor's source is an adult in good health.

CDR3 residues: CSVERQGATQYF. The DNA for the CDR3 is TGCAGCGTTGAACGGCAGGGAGCGACCCAGTACTTC. J is TRBJ2-5 and V is TRBV29-1, with D perhaps TRBD1 or TRBD2 (5 bases each). Trimming took 2 bases from V and 7 from J, leaving 11 bases between them. This CDR3 region has 12 residues. Germline CDR1 is SQVTM and CDR2 is ANQGSEA.